These T cell receptor beta chains were read from a single sample in a study of T cells in Graves' hyperthyroidism and ophthalmopathy. In TCRdb, the multiplex PCR reads were re-called with MiXCR into one record per CDR3 protein. The table has 450,000 to 650,000 distinct CDR3 sequences, 15% to 20% seen once. Sequences were obtained from blood. The receptors here all came from a young woman with Graves' ophthalmopathy. The CDR3 runs from the conserved cysteine through the conserved F or W. D genes are given only for firm matches. For some rows the clone size is stated as once, few or many, or as a class when expanded; others skip it.

V gene	J gene	D gene	clone size	CDR3 protein	CDR3 DNA
TRBV11-2	TRBJ2-7	NA	many	CASSLNPDFKSYEQYF	TGTGCCAGCAGCTTAAACCCAGACTTCAAATCCTACGAGCAGTACTTC
TRBV28	TRBJ2-7	TRBD1	many	CASSPLRDRGNYEQYF	TGTGCCAGCAGTCCACTACGGGACAGGGGTAACTACGAGCAGTACTTC
TRBV3-1	TRBJ1-2	NA	many	CASSQVHNYGYTF	TGTGCCAGCAGCCAAGTTCATAACTATGGCTACACCTTC
TRBV28	TRBJ1-2	NA	many	CASRYGRTEVNYGYTF	TGTGCCAGCAGGTACGGAAGGACAGAGGTTAACTATGGCTACACCTTC
TRBV20-1	TRBJ2-1	NA	many	CSARRGPNNEQFF	TGCAGTGCCCGGCGGGGGCCTAACAATGAGCAGTTCTTC
TRBV3-1	TRBJ1-1	TRBD1	many	CASSQGTGASAFF	TGTGCCAGCAGCCAAGGCACAGGGGCGAGCGCTTTCTTT
TRBV19	TRBJ2-7	TRBD1	once	CASKGGQGSSYEQYF	TGTGCCAGTAAAGGGGGACAGGGGAGCTCCTACGAGCAGTACTTC
TRBV12-3/TRBV12-4	TRBJ2-1	TRBD2	NA	CASSFETSGDNEQFF	TGTGCCAGCAGTTTTGAGACTAGCGGCGACAATGAGCAGTTCTTC
TRBV15	TRBJ1-1	NA	few	CATSRESPLGTEAFF	TGTGCCACCAGCAGAGAAAGCCCCCTGGGGACTGAAGCTTTCTTT
TRBV3-1	TRBJ1-3	NA	NA	CASSRGSSSGNTIYF	TGTGCCAGCAGCCGGGGATCGAGTTCTGGAAACACCATATATTTT
TRBV19	TRBJ1-5	NA	few	CASSTWGDSNQPQHF	TGTGCCAGTAGTACTTGGGGCGATAGCAATCAGCCCCAGCATTTT
TRBV27	TRBJ2-7	TRBD1	many	CASSVSGTGGFYEQYF	TGTGCCAGCAGTGTATCCGGGACAGGGGGTTTCTACGAGCAGTACTTC
TRBV12-3/TRBV12-4	TRBJ2-1	NA	NA	CASSLSGGGGEQFF	TGTGCCAGCAGTTTATCCGGCGGGGGCGGTGAGCAGTTCTTC
TRBV29-1	TRBJ1-5	TRBD1	NA	CSVPGQGSQPQHF	TGCAGCGTTCCCGGACAGGGGAGTCAGCCCCAGCATTTT
TRBV29-1	TRBJ2-7	TRBD1	few	CSVESTGGSYEQYF	TGCAGCGTTGAATCGACAGGGGGCTCCTACGAGCAGTACTTC
TRBV5-1	TRBJ1-1	NA	many	CASSFSTTMNTEAFF	TGCGCCAGCAGCTTTTCAACAACAATGAACACTGAAGCTTTCTTT
TRBV9	TRBJ2-1	NA	NA	CASSVTIAAPGGEQFF	TGTGCCAGCAGCGTAACAATAGCGGCCCCCGGAGGGGAGCAGTTCTTC
TRBV5-1	TRBJ2-2	NA	few	CASSLGQFTGELFF	TGCGCCAGCAGCTTGGGACAGTTCACCGGGGAGCTGTTTTTT
TRBV5-1	TRBJ2-1	NA	many	CASSRRDSSYNEQFF	TGCGCCAGCAGCCGGCGGGATAGTTCCTACAATGAGCAGTTCTTC
TRBV12-3/TRBV12-4	TRBJ2-7	NA	many	CASSQSQFPYEQYF	TGTGCCAGCAGTCAGTCACAGTTTCCCTACGAGCAGTACTTC
TRBV30	TRBJ1-6	TRBD1	NA	CAWSFALGQGVSPLHF	TGTGCCTGGAGCTTTGCTTTGGGACAGGGTGTTTCACCCCTCCACTTT
TRBV7-3	TRBJ1-1	TRBD1	once	CASSRTGEGTEAFF	TGTGCCAGCAGTCGGACAGGGGAAGGAACTGAAGCTTTCTTT
TRBV5-1	TRBJ2-1	TRBD2	many	CASSPIGGSAVNEQFF	TGCGCCAGCAGCCCTATTGGCGGGAGTGCGGTCAATGAGCAGTTCTTC
TRBV7-2	TRBJ2-3	TRBD2	many	CASSLAGLAGVDTQYF	TGTGCCAGCAGCTTAGCAGGACTAGCGGGAGTAGATACGCAGTATTTT
TRBV20-1	TRBJ2-4	TRBD1	few	CSARQQGALQNIQYF	TGCAGTGCTAGACAACAGGGGGCGCTCCAAAACATTCAGTACTTC
TRBV12-3/TRBV12-4	TRBJ1-1	NA	many	CASSLLEGAEAFF	TGTGCCAGCAGTTTGTTGGAGGGGGCTGAAGCTTTCTTT
TRBV27	TRBJ2-7	TRBD1	many	CATSPRDRAYEQYF	TGTGCCACCAGCCCGAGGGACAGAGCCTACGAGCAGTACTTC
TRBV5-6	TRBJ1-2	NA	NA	CASSQPTNFYITDYGYTF	TGTGCCAGCAGCCAGCCGACAAATTTCTACATAACCGATTATGGCTACACCTTC
TRBV7-6	TRBJ2-1	TRBD2	many	CASSASGGVKSEQFF	TGTGCCAGCAGCGCGAGCGGGGGGGTAAAGAGTGAGCAGTTCTTC
TRBV7-3	TRBJ2-1	NA	few	CASSLSGYTEQFF	TGTGCCAGCAGCTTATCGGGCTACACTGAGCAGTTCTTC
TRBV10-3	TRBJ2-2	NA	NA	CAISLAPGDTGELFF	TGTGCCATCAGTCTAGCGCCGGGGGACACCGGGGAGCTGTTTTTT
TRBV28	TRBJ2-7	NA	many	CASSPGQAYFSYEQYF	TGTGCCAGCAGTCCTGGGCAGGCTTACTTCTCCTACGAGCAGTACTTC
TRBV19	TRBJ1-1	NA	NA	CASSIKPGSTEAFF	TGTGCCAGTAGTATAAAACCTGGGAGCACTGAAGCTTTCTTT
TRBV6-2/TRBV6-3	TRBJ1-2	NA	NA	CASSYSRAENYGYTF	TGTGCCAGCAGTTACTCGCGGGCGGAGAACTATGGCTACACCTTC
TRBV24-1	TRBJ1-3	TRBD1	NA	CATSDPGTGGTIYF	TGTGCCACCAGTGACCCCGGGACAGGGGGCACCATATATTTT
TRBV11-2	TRBJ2-1	NA	NA	CASSFYICSAVPGLAGINEQFF	NA
TRBV5-1	TRBJ2-2	NA	NA	CASSFPAISEDTGELFF	TGCGCCAGCAGCTTTCCAGCCATTAGTGAGGATACCGGGGAGCTGTTTTTT
TRBV7-2	TRBJ1-1	TRBD1	many	CASSLAATGDYMNTEAFF	TGTGCCAGCAGCTTAGCGGCGACAGGGGATTACATGAACACTGAAGCTTTCTTT
TRBV11-2	TRBJ2-7	NA	many	CASSYSRGLYEQYF	TGTGCCAGCAGCTATTCTAGGGGTCTCTACGAGCAGTACTTC
TRBV7-9	TRBJ2-2	NA	many	CASTTAPGLSSPAELFF	TGTGCCAGCACCACAGCTCCGGGACTCAGCAGTCCGGCGGAGCTGTTTTTT
TRBV10-2	TRBJ2-1	TRBD2	many	CASSPTSGGNEQFF	TGCGCCAGCAGTCCAACTAGCGGGGGTAATGAGCAGTTCTTC
TRBV7-9	TRBJ2-3	NA	NA	CASSPPSSTHTQYF	TGTGCCAGCAGCCCCCCTTCCAGCACACATACGCAGTATTTT
TRBV27	TRBJ2-7	TRBD2	few	CASSNLAGNSYEQYF	TGTGCCAGCAGTAATTTAGCGGGTAACTCCTACGAGCAGTACTTC
TRBV28	TRBJ1-1	TRBD1	NA	CASSLAQGYRGRTEAFF	TGTGCCAGCAGTTTAGCACAGGGTTACAGGGGGCGAACTGAAGCTTTCTTT
TRBV3-1	TRBJ2-7	TRBD2	once	CASSPDGAGDYEQHF	TGTGCCAGCAGCCCTGATGGAGCGGGGGACTACGAGCAGCACTTC
TRBV5-1	TRBJ2-3	NA	many	CASSLPGGDTQYF	TGCGCCAGCAGCTTGCCAGGCGGTGATACGCAGTATTTT
TRBV3-1	TRBJ2-5	NA	many	CASSQAVATVETQYF	TGTGCCAGCAGCCAAGCTGTGGCGACGGTAGAGACCCAGTACTTC
TRBV7-3	TRBJ1-2	NA	many	CASSPYGGADYGYTF	TGTGCCAGCAGCCCCTATGGGGGCGCGGACTATGGCTACACCTTC
TRBV3-1	TRBJ2-7	NA	NA	CASSQDLGAHSYEQYF	TGTGCCAGCAGCCAAGATCTGGGGGCACACTCCTACGAGCAGTACTTC
TRBV4-3	TRBJ2-1	TRBD2	few	CASSRKTGGTNNEQFF	TGCGCCAGCAGCCGCAAAACTGGGGGGACTAACAATGAGCAGTTCTTC
TRBV19	TRBJ2-7	TRBD2	NA	CASNRQRGAPSYEQYF	TGTGCCAGTAACCGGCAGCGGGGGGCCCCCTCCTACGAGCAGTACTTC
TRBV5-1	TRBJ2-6	NA	many	CASSDGAGANVLTF	TGCGCCAGCAGCGACGGGGCTGGGGCCAACGTCCTGACTTTC
TRBV7-2	TRBJ1-5	TRBD1	many	CASSLGTGFQPQHF	TGTGCCAGCAGCTTAGGGACAGGGTTTCAGCCCCAGCATTTT
TRBV30	TRBJ2-3	TRBD2	many	CAWSDKLAGGTDTQYF	TGTGCCTGGAGTGACAAACTAGCGGGAGGCACAGATACGCAGTATTTT
TRBV13	TRBJ2-1	NA	few	CATSDPWGPYNEQFF	TGTGCCACCAGTGACCCGTGGGGACCCTACAATGAGCAGTTCTTC
TRBV19	TRBJ2-1	TRBD1	few	CASSTLTGPSSLPHNEQFF	TGTGCCAGTAGTACCCTGACAGGGCCATCGAGTCTACCCCACAATGAGCAGTTCTTC
TRBV2	TRBJ2-1	TRBD2	NA	CASSARAPGLAGLTYNEQFF	TGTGCCAGCAGCGCTCGGGCTCCGGGACTAGCGGGGCTTACTTACAATGAGCAGTTCTTC
TRBV28	TRBJ1-2	NA	many	CASSSQSGASGYTF	TGTGCCAGCAGTTCGCAGAGCGGCGCGAGTGGCTACACCTTC
TRBV3-1	TRBJ2-2	NA	NA	CASSQEYANTGELFF	TGTGCCAGCAGCCAAGAGTACGCGAACACCGGGGAGCTGTTTTTT